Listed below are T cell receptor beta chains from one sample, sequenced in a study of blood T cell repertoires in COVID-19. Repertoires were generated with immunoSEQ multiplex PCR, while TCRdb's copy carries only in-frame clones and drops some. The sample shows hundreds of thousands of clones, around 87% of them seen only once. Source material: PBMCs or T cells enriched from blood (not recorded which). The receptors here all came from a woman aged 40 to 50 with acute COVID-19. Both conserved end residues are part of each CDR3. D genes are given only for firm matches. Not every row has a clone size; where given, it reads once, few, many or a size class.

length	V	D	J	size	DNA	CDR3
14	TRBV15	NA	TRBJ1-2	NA	TGTGCCACCAGCAGAGCCGTACAGGGCTCTGGCTACACCTTC	CATSRAVQGSGYTF
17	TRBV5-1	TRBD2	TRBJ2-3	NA	TGCGCCAGCAGCTGGGGACTAGCGGGAGGGCGCACAGATACGCAGTATTTT	CASSWGLAGGRTDTQYF
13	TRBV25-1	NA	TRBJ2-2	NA	TGTGCCAGTTCCCCCACGAACACCGGGGAGCTGTTTTTT	CASSPTNTGELFF
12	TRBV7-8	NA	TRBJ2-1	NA	TGTGCCAGCAGCCCTGGCGGTAATACGAAGTTCTTC	CASSPGGNTKFF
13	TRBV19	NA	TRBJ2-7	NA	TGTGCCAGTACCCCCCAGGGAAACCACGAGCAGTACTTC	CASTPQGNHEQYF
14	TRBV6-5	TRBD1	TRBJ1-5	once	TGTGCCAGCAGACCACAGGGGGTGAATCAGCCCCAGCATTTT	CASRPQGVNQPQHF
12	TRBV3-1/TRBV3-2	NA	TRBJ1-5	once	TGTGCCAGCAGCCAAGCAAATCAGCCCCAGCATTTT	CASSQANQPQHF
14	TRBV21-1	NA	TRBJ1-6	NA	TGTGCCAGCACCAGGACAGGGGGCTGTTCACCCCTCCACTTT	CASTRTGGCSPLHF
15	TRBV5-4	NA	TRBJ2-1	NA	TGTGCCAGCAGTCCTTCTGGGACACAACGCAATGAGCAGTTCTTC	CASSPSGTQRNEQFF
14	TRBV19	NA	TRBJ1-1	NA	TGTGCCAGTAGTCTGGCAGGGGACGGCACTGAAGCTTTCTTT	CASSLAGDGTEAFF
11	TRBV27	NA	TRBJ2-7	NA	TGTGCCAGCAGTTTTAGTCCCCGCCCGTACTTC	CASSFSPRPYF
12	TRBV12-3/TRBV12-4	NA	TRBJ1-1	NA	TGTGCCAGCAGTTACAGGGTTTCGGAAGCTTTCTTT	CASSYRVSEAFF
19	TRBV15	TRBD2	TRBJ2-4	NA	TGTGCCACCAGCGGCAGACTAGCGGCAGACCCTGGGGCCAAAAACATTCAGTACTTC	CATSGRLAADPGAKNIQYF
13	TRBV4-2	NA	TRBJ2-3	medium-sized	TGTGCCAGCAGCCTTAGCGGCACAGATACGCAGTATTTT	CASSLSGTDTQYF
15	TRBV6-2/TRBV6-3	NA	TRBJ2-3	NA	TGTGCCAGCAGTCCCGGGATGGCCTCCACAGATACGCAGTATTTT	CASSPGMASTDTQYF
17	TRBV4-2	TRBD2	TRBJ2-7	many	TGTGCCAGCAGCCAAGGGTTTGGAGCGGGAGGCGTACTCGAGCAGTACTTC	CASSQGFGAGGVLEQYF
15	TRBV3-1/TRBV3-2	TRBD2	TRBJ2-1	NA	TGTGCCAGCAGCCAAGCCGGGAGGGCCTACAATGAGCAGTTCTTC	CASSQAGRAYNEQFF
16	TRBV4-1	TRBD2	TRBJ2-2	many	TGCGCCAGCAGCCAAGGCTCGCTAGCGGGAGCCGGGGAGCTGTTTTTT	CASSQGSLAGAGELFF
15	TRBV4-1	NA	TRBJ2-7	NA	TGCGCCAGCAGCCAAGGGAGAGAAGCGGCCTACGAGCAGTACTTC	CASSQGREAAYEQYF
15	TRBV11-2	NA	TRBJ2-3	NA	TGTGCCAGCAGCTCGGCGGGCCCTAGCACAGATACGCAGTATTTT	CASSSAGPSTDTQYF
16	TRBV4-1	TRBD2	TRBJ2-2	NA	TGCGCCAGCAGCCAAGCACTAGCGGGAGTCACCGGGGAGCTGTTTTTT	CASSQALAGVTGELFF
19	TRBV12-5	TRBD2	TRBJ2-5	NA	TGTGCTAGTGGTTTGCCCACCCCTAGCGGTAGAGGGTACCAAGAGACCCAGTACTTC	CASGLPTPSGRGYQETQYF
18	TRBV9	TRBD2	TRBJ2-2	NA	TGTGCCAGCAGCCCTCGGACTAGCGGGAGGGGAAACACCGGGGAGCTGTTTTTT	CASSPRTSGRGNTGELFF
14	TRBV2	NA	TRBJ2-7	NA	TGTGCCAGCAGTAGACTACCCCCAAATGTTGAGCAGTACTTC	CASSRLPPNVEQYF
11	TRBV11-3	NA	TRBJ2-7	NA	TGTGCCAGCAGCGAAACCGAGAGTCCGTACTTC	CASSETESPYF
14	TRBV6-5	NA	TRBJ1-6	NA	TGTGCCAGCAGTTTAGACAGAAATAATTCACCCCTCCACTTT	CASSLDRNNSPLHF
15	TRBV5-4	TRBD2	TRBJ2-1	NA	TGTGCCAGCAGCTTTAATACGGGAGCGGGGAATGAGCAGTTCTTC	CASSFNTGAGNEQFF
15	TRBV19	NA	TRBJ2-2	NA	TGTGCCAGTAGTATTAGTGGAGCGAACACCGGGGAGCTGTTTTTT	CASSISGANTGELFF
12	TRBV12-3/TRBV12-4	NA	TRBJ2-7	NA	TGTGCCAGCAGTCCATCAGGGATAGAGCAGTACTTC	CASSPSGIEQYF
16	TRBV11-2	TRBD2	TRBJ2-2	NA	TGTGCCAGCAGCTTACGGGATGGGAGGGCCGCCGGGGAGCTGTTTTTT	CASSLRDGRAAGELFF
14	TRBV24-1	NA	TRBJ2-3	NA	TGTGCCACCAGTGATCCGGGGTTGCGGGATACGCAGTATTTT	CATSDPGLRDTQYF
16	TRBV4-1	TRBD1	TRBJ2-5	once	TGCGCCAGCAGCCTTTCCGGACAGGGGCCCCCAGAGACCCAGTACTTC	CASSLSGQGPPETQYF
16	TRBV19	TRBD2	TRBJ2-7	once	TGTGCCAGTAGTGGCCTCAGGACTAGCCCTTCCTACGAGCAGTACTTC	CASSGLRTSPSYEQYF
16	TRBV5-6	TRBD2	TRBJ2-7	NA	TGTGCCAGCAGCTTTTTTGGAGCGGGGGCCTCCTACGAGCAGTACTTC	CASSFFGAGASYEQYF
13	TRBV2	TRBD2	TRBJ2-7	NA	TGTGCCAGCGGGACTAGCGGGCGATACGAGCAGTACTTC	CASGTSGRYEQYF